A selection of T cell receptor beta chains follows, all from one sample in a study of shared clonotypes between healthy human individuals. Repertoires were generated with immunoSEQ multiplex PCR, while TCRdb's copy carries only in-frame clones and drops some. This sample carries over 750,000 clones, around 96% of them seen once, and the ten largest clones take 0.2% to 0.25%. Specimen: naive CD8+ T cells sorted from blood. The receptors come from a man aged 25 to 40 in good health. Both conserved end residues are part of each CDR3. The order of the fields is V gene, clone size, J gene, D gene, CDR3 protein, CDR3 DNA. The D gene is left open where the match is weak. Expanded clones are given a class, and other clones once, few, many or no size at all.

>TRBV5-1|NA|TRBJ2-7|TRBD2
CASSLIVGNSGFYEQYF
TGCGCCAGCAGCTTGATAGTTGGGAATAGCGGGTTTTACGAGCAGTACTTC
>TRBV15|NA|TRBJ1-4|NA
CATSRKPGDYEKLFF
TGTGCCACCAGCAGAAAACCGGGCGATTATGAAAAACTGTTTTTT
>TRBV4-1|NA|TRBJ2-3|NA
CASSQDHISAYSTDTQYF
TGCGCCAGCAGCCAAGATCACATCTCGGCGTATAGCACAGATACGCAGTATTTT
>TRBV7-9|NA|TRBJ2-1|TRBD2
CASSGLAGDNEQFF
TGTGCCAGCAGCGGACTAGCGGGAGACAATGAGCAGTTCTTC
>TRBV7-8|NA|TRBJ1-1|NA
CASRLTVNTEAFF
TGTGCCAGCAGATTGACAGTGAACACTGAAGCTTTCTTT
>TRBV7-6|NA|TRBJ2-7|NA
CASSLWRDLASEQYF
TGTGCCAGCAGCTTATGGAGGGATCTAGCGTCCGAGCAGTACTTC
>TRBV6-1|NA|TRBJ1-5|NA
CASSEGVRQPQHF
TGTGCCAGCAGCGAGGGGGTTAGGCAGCCCCAGCATTTT
>TRBV2|NA|TRBJ1-4|TRBD1
CASSVGDRTPKEEKLFF
TGTGCCAGCAGTGTAGGGGACAGGACTCCCAAAGAGGAAAAACTGTTTTTT
>TRBV28|NA|TRBJ1-2|NA
CASSPTPGGYGYTF
TGTGCCAGCAGTCCGACACCAGGAGGCTATGGCTACACCTTC
>TRBV27|NA|TRBJ1-1|NA
CASSRSGGWNTEAFF
TGTGCCAGCAGTCGAAGTGGGGGATGGAACACTGAAGCTTTCTTT
>TRBV7-2|NA|TRBJ2-1|NA
CASSPTREVYNEQFF
TGTGCCAGCAGCCCAACTAGGGAGGTTTACAATGAGCAGTTCTTC
>TRBV7-8|NA|TRBJ2-7|NA
CASSLARRSSYEQYF
TGTGCCAGCAGCTTAGCCCGACGGAGCTCCTACGAGCAGTACTTC
>TRBV5-6|NA|TRBJ2-7|NA
CASSLGVSYEQYF
TGTGCCAGCAGCTTGGGCGTCTCCTACGAGCAGTACTTC
>TRBV30|NA|TRBJ2-7|TRBD1
CAWSYGQGAYEQYF
TGTGCCTGGAGCTATGGACAGGGTGCCTACGAGCAGTACTTC
>TRBV5-1|NA|TRBJ2-7|NA
CASSQSPRDEQYF
TGCGCCAGCAGCCAGAGTCCCAGGGACGAGCAGTACTTC
>TRBV14|NA|TRBJ2-1|TRBD2
CASRGTSGRAPQYNEQFF
TGTGCCAGCAGAGGGACTAGCGGGAGGGCTCCACAATACAATGAGCAGTTCTTC
>TRBV4-1|once|TRBJ2-2|NA
CASSQESGVNTGELFF
TGCGCCAGCAGCCAAGAGTCAGGGGTCAACACCGGGGAGCTGTTTTTT
>TRBV6-5|NA|TRBJ2-2|NA
CASSTQGESGELFF
TGTGCCAGCAGTACACAGGGAGAATCCGGGGAGCTGTTTTTT
>TRBV9|NA|TRBJ2-3|TRBD2
CASSGLAGGTDTQYF
TGTGCCAGCAGCGGCTTAGCGGGGGGCACAGATACGCAGTATTTT
>TRBV28|NA|TRBJ2-1|TRBD2
CASSGRRTSGKSSYNEQFF
TGTGCCAGCAGTGGGAGGCGGACTAGCGGGAAGAGCTCCTACAATGAGCAGTTCTTC
>TRBV5-1|NA|TRBJ2-7|NA
CASSLGGVLGSYEQYF
TGCGCCAGCAGCCTGGGCGGGGTCCTGGGCTCCTACGAGCAGTACTTC
>TRBV6-5|NA|TRBJ2-7|NA
CASSLESTRYSYEQYF
TGTGCCAGCAGTTTGGAAAGCACACGCTACTCCTACGAGCAGTACTTC
>TRBV5-5|NA|TRBJ2-7|TRBD1
CASSDPRGQIGTYEQYF
TGTGCCAGCAGCGACCCTAGGGGGCAGATAGGCACTTACGAGCAGTACTTC
>TRBV9|NA|TRBJ2-5|TRBD2
CASSPGLAGGRETQYF
TGTGCCAGCAGCCCGGGACTAGCGGGAGGTCGGGAGACCCAGTACTTC
>TRBV7-2|NA|TRBJ1-1|NA
CASSLGPQVWGTEAFF
TGTGCCAGCAGCTTAGGCCCCCAGGTCTGGGGAACTGAAGCTTTCTTT
>TRBV14|NA|TRBJ2-3|TRBD1
CASSRPRQGMGTDTQYF
TGTGCCAGCAGCCGTCCGAGACAGGGGATGGGGACAGATACGCAGTATTTT
>TRBV29-1|NA|TRBJ1-2|NA
CSVSDRSPHGYTF
TGCAGCGTATCAGACCGTAGCCCCCATGGCTACACCTTC
>TRBV7-9|NA|TRBJ2-5|NA
CASSSMETQYF
TGTGCCAGCAGCTCCATGGAGACCCAGTACTTC
>TRBV6-5|NA|TRBJ2-1|NA
CASGYDWYNEQFF
TGTGCCAGCGGTTATGACTGGTACAATGAGCAGTTCTTC
>TRBV5-8|NA|TRBJ2-1|NA
CASSLGQGDNEQFF
TGTGCCAGCAGCTTGGGGCAGGGAGACAATGAGCAGTTCTTC
>TRBV9|once|TRBJ1-4|NA
CASSLVAGTNEKLFF
TGTGCCAGCAGCCTCGTGGCAGGGACGAATGAAAAACTGTTTTTT
>TRBV29-1|NA|TRBJ2-7|NA
CSVEDQSGSSYEQYF
TGCAGCGTTGAAGATCAGTCAGGTTCCTCCTACGAGCAGTACTTC
>TRBV7-9|NA|TRBJ2-1|TRBD2
CASSFAGGPGYNEQFF
TGTGCCAGCAGCTTTGCGGGAGGGCCGGGTTACAATGAGCAGTTCTTC
>TRBV15|NA|TRBJ1-1|TRBD1
CATSRGTGGDPNTEAFF
TGTGCCACCAGCAGGGGGACAGGGGGCGACCCGAACACTGAAGCTTTCTTT
>TRBV7-9|NA|TRBJ2-5|TRBD1
CASSLRDRDIQETQYF
TGTGCCAGCAGCTTACGTGACAGGGACATACAAGAGACCCAGTACTTC
>TRBV7-9|NA|TRBJ2-5|NA
CASSPPGDTPNQETQYF
TGTGCCAGCAGCCCCCCGGGAGACACGCCGAACCAAGAGACCCAGTACTTC
>TRBV27|NA|TRBJ2-3|NA
CASDGSGGTDTQYF
TGTGCCAGCGATGGGTCGGGGGGCACAGATACGCAGTATTTT
>TRBV11-2|NA|TRBJ2-3|NA
CASSLSRVSGRTDTQYF
TGTGCCTCAAGCTTATCTCGGGTCTCCGGGCGGACAGATACGCAGTATTTT
>TRBV27|NA|TRBJ2-1|TRBD2
CASSLAGGPREQFF
TGTGCCAGCAGCCTAGCGGGAGGGCCGCGCGAGCAGTTCTTC
>TRBV7-2|NA|TRBJ1-1|NA
CASSPLRRTEAFF
TGTGCCAGCAGCCCCTTACGACGGACTGAAGCTTTCTTT
>TRBV19|NA|TRBJ2-1|TRBD1
CASSPWDSYNEQFF
TGTGCCAGTAGCCCCTGGGACAGCTACAATGAGCAGTTCTTC